Listed here are 18 T cell receptor beta chains from one sample, sequenced in a study of control samples from healthy donors and cancer patients. TCRdb keeps only in-frame clones here, not all; method: immunoSEQ multiplex PCR. Among 80,000 to 85,000 clones listed, around nine tenths were seen once. Material for sequencing was blood. These TCRs come from a woman in her forties or fifties in good health.

As DNA, the CDR3 is TGTGCCAGCTCACCTTTACAGGGGACGGTAAATGAGCAGTTCTTC. Residues: CASSPLQGTVNEQFF. The rearrangement joins TRBV18 to TRBJ2-1; TRBD1 agrees at 7 bases. This CDR3 has 15 amino acids. Germline lookup yields CDR1 KGHSH and CDR2 LQKENI. V lost 3 bases to trimming and J lost 7 bases; unmatched junction nucleotides: 9.

The V call is TRBV30, the J call TRBJ2-7, with 7 bases fitting TRBD1. This CDR3 is built from 14 residues. Germline assignment: CDR1 GTSNPN and CDR2 SVGIG (reference sequence). J gave up 3 bases and V 2 bases, and 7 bases lay outside the gene matches. In DNA, the CDR3 is TGTGCCTGGAGTAAAGGGGGCAAGGGCTACGAGCAGTACTTC. This translates into CAWSKGGKGYEQYF.

The table lists this clone with a count of one. The V call is TRBV2, the J call TRBJ2-7; 7 positions agree with TRBD1. Germline V CDR1 and CDR2: SNHLY, FYNNEI. The CDR3 runs to 14 residues. J lost 4 bases, V lost 5 bases, and 8 bases had no gene match. CDR3 DNA sequence: TGTGCCAGCAGTATAGACAGGGCTGCTTACGAGCAGTACTTC. Protein sequence: CASSIDRAAYEQYF.

The chain joins TRBV11-3 to TRBJ1-5; 7 positions match TRBD1. V was pared by 7 bases and J by 7 bases, with 13 bases of the junction left unmatched. Germline V gives CDR1 SGHNT, CDR2 YENEEA. There are 15 residues in the CDR3. DNA for the CDR3: TGTGCCAGCACCCAACGACAGGGCGAACGGCAGCCCCAGCATTTT. Its translation is CASTQRQGERQPQHF.

V usage is TRBV2 and J usage is TRBJ1-3, with D unclear. This CDR3 is built from 12 residues. Germline CDR1 is SNHLY and CDR2 is FYNNEI. V lost 7 bases and J 3 bases, leaving 7 bases between the germline ends. CDR3 residues: CASNVYGNTIYF. The CDR3 nucleotides are TGTGCCAGCAATGTATATGGAAACACCATATATTTT.

By its share, this clone is medium-sized. The chain couples TRBV6-5 to TRBJ1-5; TRBD1 agrees at 7 bases. The CDR3 length is 14 residues. Germline CDR1 MNHEY, CDR2 SVGAGI. After removal of 6 bases from V and 9 bases from J, the junction contained 11 bases not matched to a gene. The CDR3 protein is CASRRLGTARPQHF. The CDR3 DNA reads TGTGCCAGCAGACGACTAGGGACAGCTAGGCCCCAGCATTTT.

The chain recombines TRBV7-7 with TRBJ1-3; D gene ambiguous. Trimming cost V 2 bases and J 4 bases, with 6 bases left between them. Germline CDR1 SSHAT, CDR2 FNYEAQ (reference sequence). CDR3 length: 13 amino acids. This CDR3 is CASSLSNGNTIYF. The CDR3, as DNA: TGTGCCAGCAGCTTATCCAACGGAAACACCATATATTTT.

The chain joins TRBV6-5 to TRBJ1-2; TRBD1 might be the D (5 bases). V was cut by 0 bases and J by 7 bases, with 15 bases left in between. Germline CDR1 MNHEY, CDR2 SVGAGI. The CDR3 sequence is 15 residues long. CDR3 loop: CASSYSFTSGGGYTF. CDR3 DNA sequence: TGTGCCAGCAGTTACTCCTTTACCTCCGGGGGTGGCTACACCTTC.

This clone was detected only once. The rearrangement links TRBV12-3 or TRBV12-4 to TRBJ2-1; D call uncertain. V gave up 8 bases and J gave up 5 bases, with 13 bases separating them. The CDR3 sequence is 13 residues long. The CDR3: CASVEWKNNEQFF. In DNA form, the CDR3 reads TGTGCCAGCGTTGAGTGGAAGAACAATGAGCAGTTCTTC.

The CDR3 DNA reads as TGTGCCAGTAGATCCCGCCGGACAGGCGATAGGAACACCGGGGAGCTGTTTTTT. This codes for CASRSRRTGDRNTGELFF. The chain uses TRBV19 and TRBJ2-2; 7 positions agree with TRBD1. The junction had 14 bases not matched to a gene; V was cut back by 6 bases and J by 1 base. The CDR3 sequence is 18 residues long. Germline V gene sequence: CDR1 LNHDA, CDR2 SQIVND (reference sequence).

V gene TRBV9 combines with J gene TRBJ2-3; D call uncertain. This CDR3 spans 15 amino acids. V lost 2 bases to trimming and J lost 0 bases, with 10 bases between them. CDR1 SGDLS and CDR2 YYNGEE come from the germline V gene. CDR3 sequence reads: CASSVGLSSTDTQYF. The CDR3 DNA follows: TGTGCCAGCAGCGTTGGTCTTTCTAGCACAGATACGCAGTATTTT.

This sequence joins TRBV7-2 and TRBJ1-5; tentatively, D is TRBD1 (6 bases). This CDR3 comprises 15 residues. Germline V lookup: CDR1 SGHTA, CDR2 FQGNSA. Trimming shortened V by 5 bases and J by 1 base, and 12 bases separated the two germline ends. CDR3 amino acids: CASSLPGHSNQPQHF. The CDR3 nucleotides read TGTGCCAGCAGCCTACCGGGACACAGCAATCAGCCCCAGCATTTT.

V is TRBV5-1 and J is TRBJ2-7; 11 bases line up with TRBD1. V lost 4 bases, J lost 0 bases, and 9 bases stayed unmatched. The length of the CDR3 is 17 residues. Germline lookup yields CDR1 SGHRS and CDR2 YFSETQ. This CDR3 is CASSGSQGTGGSYEQYF. CDR3 sequence (DNA): TGCGCCAGCAGCGGATCACAAGGGACAGGGGGCTCCTACGAGCAGTACTTC.

This clone was detected only once. V usage is TRBV20-1 and J usage is TRBJ1-1; D is unresolved. The ends were cut back, 3 bases at V and 1 base at J, with 6 bases in the middle. CDR1 DFQATT and CDR2 SNEGSKA come from the germline V gene (reference sequence). The CDR3 extends over 12 amino acids. CDR3: CSASGPNTEAFF. CDR3 in DNA: TGCAGTGCTAGTGGTCCGAACACTGAAGCTTTCTTT.

Concerning this clone: An end of the junction does not agree with germline; a read error may underlie this. Additional DNA sequences in this sample encode the identical CDR3. The rearrangement links TRBV7-2 to TRBJ2-1, with TRBD2 matching 10 bases. The CDR3 covers 12 residues. CDR1 SGHTA and CDR2 FQGNSA come from the germline V gene. In DNA form, the CDR3 reads TGTGCCAGCAGTTTCGGGACTAGCGAAGTTGTCTTC. It codes for CASSFGTSEVVF.

The V gene is TRBV15, the J gene TRBJ1-6, with D unclear. Trimming shortened V by 1 base and J by 9 bases, and 16 bases separated the two germline ends. This CDR3 is built from 16 residues. Germline V gene data show CDR1 as LNHNV and CDR2 as YYDKDF (reference sequence). In DNA form, the CDR3 reads TGTGCCACCAGCAGAGGGAGGCGCGCAGGCGGTTCACCCCTCCACTTT. It specifies CATSRGRRAGGSPLHF.

The rearrangement links TRBV1 to TRBJ1-6. TRBV1 is a pseudogene. This CDR3 has 16 amino acids. The CDR3 bases are TGCACCAGCAGCCAAGACAGACTCGATCATAATTCACCCCTCCACTTT. Amino acid sequence: CTSSQDRLDHNSPLHF.

This clone was seen more than once but under ten times. This rearrangement joins TRBV5-5 to TRBJ2-1, with D hard to call. The CDR3 has 16 residues. Germline CDR1 is SGHKS and CDR2 is YYEKEE (reference sequence). The germline V and J ends were trimmed by 1 base and 2 bases, with 13 bases remaining between them. Here the CDR3 DNA reads TGTGCCAGCAGCTTGTATTGGAATCTGGCCTACAATGAGCAGTTCTTC. Residues: CASSLYWNLAYNEQFF.